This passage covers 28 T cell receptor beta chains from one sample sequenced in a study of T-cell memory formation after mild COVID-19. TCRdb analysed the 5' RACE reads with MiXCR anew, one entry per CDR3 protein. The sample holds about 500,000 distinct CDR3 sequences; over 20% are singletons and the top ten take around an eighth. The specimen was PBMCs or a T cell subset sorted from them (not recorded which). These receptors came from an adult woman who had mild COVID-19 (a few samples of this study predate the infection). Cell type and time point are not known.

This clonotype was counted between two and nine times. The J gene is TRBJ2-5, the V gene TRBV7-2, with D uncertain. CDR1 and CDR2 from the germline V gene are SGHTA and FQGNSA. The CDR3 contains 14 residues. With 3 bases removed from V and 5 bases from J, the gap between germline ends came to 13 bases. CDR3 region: CASSFLGNSETQYF. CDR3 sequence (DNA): TGTGCCAGCAGCTTTCTAGGGAATTCGGAGACCCAGTACTTC.

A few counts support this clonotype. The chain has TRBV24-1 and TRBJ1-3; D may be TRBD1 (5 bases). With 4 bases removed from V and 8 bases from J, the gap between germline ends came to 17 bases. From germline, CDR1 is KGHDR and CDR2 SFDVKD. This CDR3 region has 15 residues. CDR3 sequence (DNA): TGTGCCACCAGTGACGGACCGGGCCTGGGGGACACCATATATTTT. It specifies CATSDGPGLGDTIYF.

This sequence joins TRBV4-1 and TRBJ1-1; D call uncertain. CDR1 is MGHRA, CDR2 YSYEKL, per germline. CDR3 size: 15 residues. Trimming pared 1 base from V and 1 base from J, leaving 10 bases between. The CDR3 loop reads CASSQGRQENTEAFF. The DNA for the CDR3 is TGCGCCAGCAGCCAAGGTAGGCAAGAGAACACTGAAGCTTTCTTT.

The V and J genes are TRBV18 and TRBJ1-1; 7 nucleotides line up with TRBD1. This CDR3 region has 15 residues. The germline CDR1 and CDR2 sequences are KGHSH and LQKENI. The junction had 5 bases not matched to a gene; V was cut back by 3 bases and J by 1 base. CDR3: CASSPPRGENTEAFF. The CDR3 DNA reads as TGTGCCAGCTCACCTCCCAGGGGGGAGAACACTGAAGCTTTCTTT.

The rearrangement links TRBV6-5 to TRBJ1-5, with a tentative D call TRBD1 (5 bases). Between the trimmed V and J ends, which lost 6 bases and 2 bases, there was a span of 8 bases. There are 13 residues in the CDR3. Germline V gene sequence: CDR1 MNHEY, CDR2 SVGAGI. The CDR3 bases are TGTGCCAGCAGGGGGCCTGGCAATCAGCCCCAGCATTTT. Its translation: CASRGPGNQPQHF.

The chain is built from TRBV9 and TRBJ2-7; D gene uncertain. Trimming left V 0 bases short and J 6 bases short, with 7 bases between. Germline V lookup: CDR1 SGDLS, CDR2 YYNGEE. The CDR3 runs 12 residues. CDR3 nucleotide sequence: TGTGCCAGCAGCGTAGTCGCCGGCGAGCAGTACTTC. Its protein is CASSVVAGEQYF. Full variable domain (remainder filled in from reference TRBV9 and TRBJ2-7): DSGVTQTPKHLITATGQRVTLRCSPRSGDLSVYWYQQSLDQGLQFLIQYYNGEERAKGNILERFSAQQFPDLHSELNLSSLELGDSALYFCASSVVAGEQYFGPGTRLTVT.

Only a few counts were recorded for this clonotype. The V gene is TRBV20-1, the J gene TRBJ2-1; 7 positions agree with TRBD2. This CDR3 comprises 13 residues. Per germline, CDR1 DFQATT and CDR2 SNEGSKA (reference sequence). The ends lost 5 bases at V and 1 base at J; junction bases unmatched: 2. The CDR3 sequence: CSARAGSYNEQFF. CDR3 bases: TGCAGTGCTCGAGCGGGGTCCTACAATGAGCAGTTCTTC.

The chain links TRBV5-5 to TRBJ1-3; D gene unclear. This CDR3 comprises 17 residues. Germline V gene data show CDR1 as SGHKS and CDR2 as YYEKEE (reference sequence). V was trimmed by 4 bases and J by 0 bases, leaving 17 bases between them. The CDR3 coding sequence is TGTGCCAGCAGCGTAGCAGGAGGGCCGAACTCTGGAAACACCATATATTTT. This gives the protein CASSVAGGPNSGNTIYF.

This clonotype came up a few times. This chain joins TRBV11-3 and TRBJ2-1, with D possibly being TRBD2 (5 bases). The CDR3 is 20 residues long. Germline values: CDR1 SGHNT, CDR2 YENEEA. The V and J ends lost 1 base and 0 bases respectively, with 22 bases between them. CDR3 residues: CASSLGSGGLSGSSYNEQFF. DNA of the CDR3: TGTGCCAGCAGCTTAGGTTCTGGCGGGCTTTCCGGAAGCTCCTACAATGAGCAGTTCTTC.

The CDR3 spells CASSSLQGTVLLPEAFF. CDR3 bases: TGTGCCAGCAGCTCCCTACAGGGTACGGTTCTGCTCCCTGAAGCTTTCTTT. This chain joins TRBV5-5 and TRBJ1-1; D is perhaps TRBD1 (6 bases). Trimming stripped 3 bases from V and 6 bases from J, with 24 bases between. Germline V gives CDR1 SGHKS, CDR2 YYEKEE (reference sequence). This CDR3 contains 17 residues.

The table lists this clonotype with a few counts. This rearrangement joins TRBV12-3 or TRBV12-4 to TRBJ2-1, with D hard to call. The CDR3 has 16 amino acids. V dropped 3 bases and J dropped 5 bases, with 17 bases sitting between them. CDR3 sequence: CASSLDPIAVNNEQFF. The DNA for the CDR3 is TGTGCCAGCAGTTTGGATCCCATTGCGGTAAACAATGAGCAGTTCTTC.

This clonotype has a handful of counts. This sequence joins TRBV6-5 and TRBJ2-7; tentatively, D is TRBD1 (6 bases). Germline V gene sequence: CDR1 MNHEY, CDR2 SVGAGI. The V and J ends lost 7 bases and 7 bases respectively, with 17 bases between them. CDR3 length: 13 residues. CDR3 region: CASTQGKMGEQYF. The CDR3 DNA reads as TGTGCCAGCACCCAGGGGAAGATGGGTGAGCAGTACTTC.

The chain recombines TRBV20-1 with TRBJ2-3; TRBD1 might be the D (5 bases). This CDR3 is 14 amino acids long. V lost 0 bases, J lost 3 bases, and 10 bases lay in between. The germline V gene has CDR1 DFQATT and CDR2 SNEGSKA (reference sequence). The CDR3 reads CSARDRQGTDTQYF. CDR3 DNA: TGCAGTGCTAGAGACCGGCAGGGTACAGATACGCAGTATTTT.

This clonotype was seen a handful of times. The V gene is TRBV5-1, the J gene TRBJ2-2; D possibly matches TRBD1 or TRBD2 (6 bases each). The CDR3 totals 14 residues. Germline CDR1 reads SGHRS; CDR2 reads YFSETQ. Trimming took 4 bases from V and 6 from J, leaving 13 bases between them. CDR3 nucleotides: TGCGCCAGCAGCAAACAGGGAGGTGCCGGGGAGCTGTTTTTT. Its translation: CASSKQGGAGELFF.

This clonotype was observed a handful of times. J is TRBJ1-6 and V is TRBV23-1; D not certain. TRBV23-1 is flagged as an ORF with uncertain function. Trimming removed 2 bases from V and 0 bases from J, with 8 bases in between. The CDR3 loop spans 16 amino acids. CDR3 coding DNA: TGCGCCAGCAGTCAACAAAACGGCTCCTATAATTCACCCCTCCACTTT. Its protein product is CASSQQNGSYNSPLHF.

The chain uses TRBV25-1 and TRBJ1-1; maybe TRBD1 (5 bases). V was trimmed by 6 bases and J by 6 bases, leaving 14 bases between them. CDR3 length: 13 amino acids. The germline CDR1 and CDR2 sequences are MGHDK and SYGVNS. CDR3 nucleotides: TGTGCCAGCAGAGGGACCCAAGGGGCTGAAGCTTTCTTT. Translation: CASRGTQGAEAFF.

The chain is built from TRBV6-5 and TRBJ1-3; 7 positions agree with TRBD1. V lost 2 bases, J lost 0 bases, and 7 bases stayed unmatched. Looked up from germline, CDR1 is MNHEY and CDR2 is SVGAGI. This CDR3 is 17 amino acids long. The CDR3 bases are TGTGCCAGCAGTTACGGGCGGCAGGGGGACTCTGGAAACACCATATATTTT. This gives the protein CASSYGRQGDSGNTIYF.

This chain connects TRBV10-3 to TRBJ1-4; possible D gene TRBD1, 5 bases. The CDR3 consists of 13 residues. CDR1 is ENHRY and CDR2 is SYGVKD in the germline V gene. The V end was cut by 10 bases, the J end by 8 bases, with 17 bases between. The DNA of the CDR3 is TGTGCCACCGGGGACGGGGGGAAGGAAAAACTGTTTTTT. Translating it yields CATGDGGKEKLFF.

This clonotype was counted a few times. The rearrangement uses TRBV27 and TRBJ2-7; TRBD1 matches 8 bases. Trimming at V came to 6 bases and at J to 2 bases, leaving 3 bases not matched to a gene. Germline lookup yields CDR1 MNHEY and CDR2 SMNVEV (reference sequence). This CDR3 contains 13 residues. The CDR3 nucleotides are TGTGCCAGCAGGCGGACAGGGACCTACGAGCAGTACTTC. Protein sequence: CASRRTGTYEQYF.

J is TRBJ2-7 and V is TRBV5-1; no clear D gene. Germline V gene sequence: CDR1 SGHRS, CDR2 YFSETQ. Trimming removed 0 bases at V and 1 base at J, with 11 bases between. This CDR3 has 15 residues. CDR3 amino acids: CASSLVGTYSYEQYF. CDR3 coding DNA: TGCGCCAGCAGCTTGGTGGGAACCTATTCCTACGAGCAGTACTTC.

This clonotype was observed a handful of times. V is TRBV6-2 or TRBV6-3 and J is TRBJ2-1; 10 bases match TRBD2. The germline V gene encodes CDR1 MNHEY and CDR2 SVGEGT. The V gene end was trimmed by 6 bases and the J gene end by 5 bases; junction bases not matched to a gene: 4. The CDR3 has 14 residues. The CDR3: CASSQGLADNEQFF. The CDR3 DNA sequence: TGTGCCAGCAGCCAAGGACTAGCGGACAATGAGCAGTTCTTC.

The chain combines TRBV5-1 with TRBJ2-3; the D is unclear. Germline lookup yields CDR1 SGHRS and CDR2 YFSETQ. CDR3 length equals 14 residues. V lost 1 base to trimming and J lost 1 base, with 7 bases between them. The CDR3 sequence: CASSLIGGTDTQYF. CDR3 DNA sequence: TGCGCCAGCAGCTTGATAGGAGGCACAGATACGCAGTATTTT.

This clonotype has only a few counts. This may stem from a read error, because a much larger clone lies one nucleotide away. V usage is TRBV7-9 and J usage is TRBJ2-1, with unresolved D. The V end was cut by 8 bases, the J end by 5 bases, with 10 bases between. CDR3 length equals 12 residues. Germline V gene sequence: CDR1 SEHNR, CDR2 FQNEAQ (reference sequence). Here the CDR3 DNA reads TGTGCCAGCTGCTCGCGAGACAATGAGCAGTTCTTC. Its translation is CASCSRDNEQFF.

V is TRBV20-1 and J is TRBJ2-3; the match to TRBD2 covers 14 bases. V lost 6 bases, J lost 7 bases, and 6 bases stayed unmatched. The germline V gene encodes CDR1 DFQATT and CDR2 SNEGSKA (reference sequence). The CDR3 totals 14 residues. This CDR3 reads CSATGLAGGNTQYF. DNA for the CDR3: TGCAGTGCGACCGGACTAGCGGGAGGAAATACGCAGTATTTT.

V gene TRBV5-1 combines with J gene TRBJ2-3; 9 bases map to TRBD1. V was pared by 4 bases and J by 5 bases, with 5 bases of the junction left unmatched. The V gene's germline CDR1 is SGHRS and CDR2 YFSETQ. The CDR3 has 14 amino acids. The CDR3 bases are TGCGCCAGCAGCGAACCGGGACAGGGAGATACGCAGTATTTT. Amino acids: CASSEPGQGDTQYF.

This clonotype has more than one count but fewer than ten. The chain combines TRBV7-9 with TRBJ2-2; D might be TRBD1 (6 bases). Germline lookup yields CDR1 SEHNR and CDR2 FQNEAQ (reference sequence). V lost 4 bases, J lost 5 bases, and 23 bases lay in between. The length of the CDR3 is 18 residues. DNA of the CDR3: TGTGCCAGCAGCTCCCTTCGAGACCGGGACACCCGGACCGGGGAGCTGTTTTTT. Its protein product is CASSSLRDRDTRTGELFF.

CDR3 protein: CASSQSGGGNNEQFF. Here the CDR3 DNA reads TGCGCCAGCAGCCAGAGCGGGGGGGGAAACAATGAGCAGTTCTTC. The chain employs TRBV4-1 and TRBJ2-1; 10 bases line up with TRBD2. CDR3 size: 15 residues. Germline V gene lookup returns CDR1 MGHRA and CDR2 YSYEKL. The trim removed 3 bases at V and 5 bases at J, leaving 4 bases unmatched.

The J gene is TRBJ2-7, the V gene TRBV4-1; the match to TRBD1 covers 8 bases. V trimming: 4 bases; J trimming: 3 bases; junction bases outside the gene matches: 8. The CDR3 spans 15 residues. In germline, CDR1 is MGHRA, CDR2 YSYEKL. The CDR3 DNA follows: TGCGCCAGCAGCCTGACAGGGGAAACTCTCTACGAGCAGTACTTC. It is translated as CASSLTGETLYEQYF.